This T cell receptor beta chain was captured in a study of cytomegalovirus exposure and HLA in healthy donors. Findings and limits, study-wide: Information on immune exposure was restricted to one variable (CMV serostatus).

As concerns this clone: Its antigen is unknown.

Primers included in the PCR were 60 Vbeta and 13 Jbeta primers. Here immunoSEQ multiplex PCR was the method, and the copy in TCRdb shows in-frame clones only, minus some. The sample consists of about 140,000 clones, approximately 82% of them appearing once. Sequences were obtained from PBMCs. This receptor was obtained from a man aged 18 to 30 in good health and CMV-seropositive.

The CDR3 loop reads CASRTGDGQPQHF. In nucleotides, the CDR3 is TGTGCCAGCAGAACAGGGGATGGACAGCCCCAGCATTTT. V usage is TRBV6-5 and J usage is TRBJ1-5; 7 positions match TRBD1. The V gene end was trimmed by 6 bases and the J gene end by 7 bases; junction bases not matched to a gene: 6. In germline, CDR1 is MNHEY, CDR2 SVGAGI. The CDR3 length is 13 residues.